The clone carrying this T cell receptor beta chain was recorded once. Its antigen is currently unknown. The record originates from a study of shared clonotypes between healthy human individuals. Findings and caveats of the study: On the whole, naive subsets had larger estimated richness than memory subsets had.

V lost 0 bases, J lost 3 bases, and 9 bases lay in between. The CDR3 sequence is 15 residues long. The germline gives CDR1 SGHNT, CDR2 YENEEA. Sorted-subset replicate PCR reactions were performed with 200 ng DNA, corresponding to 25,000 to 35,000 T cell genomes. Produced via immunoSEQ multiplex PCR; TCRdb's table is partial and in-frame only. Of about 2.3 million clones listed, around 92% are singletons. Sequencing used naive CD4+ T cells from PBMCs. The sample's subset: CD45RA+ positively selected. The clonotype comes from a man younger than 35 in good health. Some clones in this sample may be carry-over from other donors' samples. The V call is TRBV11-3, the J call TRBJ2-1; D is perhaps TRBD1 (5 bases). The CDR3 region is CASSLDFDSYNEQFF. As DNA, the CDR3 is TGTGCCAGCAGCTTAGATTTCGACAGCTACAATGAGCAGTTCTTC.